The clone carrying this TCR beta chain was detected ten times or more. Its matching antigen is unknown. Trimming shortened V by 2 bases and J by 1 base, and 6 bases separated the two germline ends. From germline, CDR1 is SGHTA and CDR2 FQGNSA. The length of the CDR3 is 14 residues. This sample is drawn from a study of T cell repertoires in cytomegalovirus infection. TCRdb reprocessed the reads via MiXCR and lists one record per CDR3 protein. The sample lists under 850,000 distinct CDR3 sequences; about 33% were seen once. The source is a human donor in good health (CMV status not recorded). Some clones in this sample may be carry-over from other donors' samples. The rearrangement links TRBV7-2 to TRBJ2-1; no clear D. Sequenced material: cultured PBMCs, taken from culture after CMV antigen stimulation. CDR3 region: CASSLYESYNEQFF. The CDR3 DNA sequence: TGTGCCAGCAGCTTATACGAATCCTACAATGAGCAGTTCTTC.